A selection of T cell receptor beta chains follows, all from one sample in a study of CD8+CD57+ T cells in acquired aplastic anemia. Using its own MiXCR run on the reads, TCRdb lists one record per CDR3 protein. This sample has about 240,000 distinct CDR3 sequences, with approximately 45% found just once. Sequenced: sorted CD4+, CD8+, or CD8+CD57+ T cells (not recorded which) from PBMCs. The receptors originated from a human donor with aplastic anemia. CDR3s include the opening cysteine and the closing phenylalanine or tryptophan. The D gene is left open where the match is weak. Where a row states a size, it is once, few, many or the class of an expanded clone; other rows omit it.

J	size	V	D	DNA	CDR3
TRBJ1-2	NA	TRBV20-1	NA	TGCAGTGCTAGCTTAGACAGGACCCATGGCTACACCTTC	CSASLDRTHGYTF
TRBJ2-5	NA	TRBV2	TRBD1	TGTGCCAGCAGTTCTGGACAGGGGGCTGGAGAGACCCAGTACTTC	CASSSGQGAGETQYF
TRBJ1-5	NA	TRBV19	NA	TGTGCCAGTAGTACGACAGTGACTCGGGATCAGCCCCAGCATTTT	CASSTTVTRDQPQHF
TRBJ2-4	few	TRBV20-1	TRBD1	TGCAGTGCTAGAGATCCGGGACAGGGTGTTCAGTTGTTAGCCAAAAACATTCAGTACTTC	CSARDPGQGVQLLAKNIQYF
TRBJ2-5	NA	TRBV29-1	NA	TGCAGTTGGAAGGGGCCACAAGAGACCCAGTACTTC	CSWKGPQETQYF
TRBJ2-7	NA	TRBV12-3/TRBV12-4	TRBD2	TGTGCCAGCAGTTATCGAGCGGGAGGGCCCTACGAGCAGTACTTC	CASSYRAGGPYEQYF
TRBJ2-2	NA	TRBV24-1	NA	TGTGCCACCAGTGATTTCGGTAGCGGCGGTCGCGGGGAGCTGTTTTTT	CATSDFGSGGRGELFF
TRBJ2-1	many	TRBV7-6	NA	TGTGCCAGCACTAAAGGGGGGGGCTACAATGAGCAGTTCTTC	CASTKGGGYNEQFF
TRBJ2-7	NA	TRBV20-1	TRBD2	TGCAGTACGGGGGGGAGGGAGCAGTACTTC	CSTGGREQYF
TRBJ2-5	NA	TRBV7-7	NA	TGTGCCAGCAGCCCTCTAGGTGGGGACGGGCAAGAGACCCAGTACTTC	CASSPLGGDGQETQYF
TRBJ2-1	NA	TRBV6-2/TRBV6-3	TRBD1	TGTGCCAGCCTAAGAGATGGGTGGGACAGGGGGCCAAGTGAGCAGTTCTTC	CASLRDGWDRGPSEQFF
TRBJ1-5	many	TRBV10-1	NA	TGCGCCAGCAGTGAGTCGCAGGTCGGTCAGCCCCAGCATTTT	CASSESQVGQPQHF
TRBJ2-7	few	TRBV29-1	NA	TGCAGCGTTGAAGTATCGCGTACTAGCGAGCAGTACTTC	CSVEVSRTSEQYF
TRBJ2-7	many	TRBV6-5	TRBD1	TGTGCCAGCAGTTACGGACAGGGGGCTTACGAGCAGTACTTC	CASSYGQGAYEQYF
TRBJ2-1	many	TRBV20-1	TRBD2	TGCAGTGCTACCGGCGGACTAGCCGCGAACAATGAGCAGTTCTTC	CSATGGLAANNEQFF
TRBJ2-7	NA	TRBV7-8	NA	TGTGCCAGCAGCTTAGCCCTCGGATCCACCTACGAGCAGTACTTC	CASSLALGSTYEQYF
TRBJ2-7	NA	TRBV10-2	NA	TGCGCCAGCAGTGAGTCTCAGGGAATCCCCCGCGAGCAGTACTTC	CASSESQGIPREQYF
TRBJ2-7	once	TRBV7-2	NA	TGTGCCAGCAGCTTACCCCGCGGGACATTCACCAACGAGCAGTACTTC	CASSLPRGTFTNEQYF
TRBJ1-6	NA	TRBV7-9	NA	TGTGCCAGCAGCTTCGGGGTGGTGGACTCACCCCTCCACTTT	CASSFGVVDSPLHF
TRBJ2-5	many	TRBV7-9	TRBD2	TGTGCCAGCGTACTAGCGGGCCAAGAGACCCAGTACTTC	CASVLAGQETQYF
TRBJ2-1	NA	TRBV9	TRBD2	TGTGCCAGCAGCCAAGACGGGACTAGCGGGGGGTCACGCAACCCCTACAATGAGCAGTTCTTC	CASSQDGTSGGSRNPYNEQFF
TRBJ1-1	few	TRBV19	NA	TGTGCCAGTAGTATTTCGGCGGTAATGAACACTGAAGCTTTCTTT	CASSISAVMNTEAFF
TRBJ2-7	NA	TRBV20-1	TRBD2	TGCAGTGCTAGAGTAACTAGCGGGGGAACCTACGAGCAGTACTTC	CSARVTSGGTYEQYF